These T cell receptor beta chains were read from a single sample in a study of cytomegalovirus exposure and HLA in healthy donors. The assay was immunoSEQ multiplex PCR, and TCRdb's table has in-frame clones only and misses some. The sample lists over 80,000 clones; about four fifths were seen once. Sequencing input: PBMCs. Receptors originate from a man between 40 and 49 years old in good health and CMV-seropositive. Both conserved end residues are part of each CDR3.

v_call	cdr3_length	j_call	cdr3_aa
TRBV6-5	14	TRBJ1-1	CASRLGGGLTEAFF
TRBV5-8	14	TRBJ1-6	CASSSRGGNSPLHF
TRBV6-5	14	TRBJ1-1	CASSKTGERTEAFF
TRBV27	13	TRBJ2-1	CASSLSFGNEQFF
TRBV4-1	15	TRBJ1-1	CASSQPDFWNTEAFF
TRBV29-1	12	TRBJ1-1	CSAVVENTEAFF
TRBV9	13	TRBJ1-2	CASSVDTNYGYTF
TRBV2	13	TRBJ1-1	CASSGQSNTEAFF
TRBV15	14	TRBJ1-6	CATSRDPNNSPLHF
TRBV7-9	15	TRBJ2-3	CASSSDRGRTDTQYF
TRBV19	14	TRBJ2-1	CASSPSLTSHEQFF
TRBV5-1	15	TRBJ2-5	CASSLQGAAQETQYF
TRBV9	13	TRBJ2-5	CASSVSEQETQYF
TRBV5-1	16	TRBJ1-1	CASSPRGQGMNTEAFF
TRBV6-6	15	TRBJ2-6	CASSKDRAGANVLTF
TRBV6-1	15	TRBJ1-1	CASTRGAQGDTEAFF
TRBV2	13	TRBJ1-2	CASSEEAVYGYTF
TRBV29-1	15	TRBJ2-1	CSVEGLAGEYNEQFF
TRBV29-1	15	TRBJ2-1	CSVGSGPSSYNEQFF
TRBV7-2	14	TRBJ2-5	CASSLRQIQETQYF
TRBV7-2	15	TRBJ2-2	CASSPWTHNTGELFF
TRBV5-1	13	TRBJ2-3	CASSLEGTDTQYF
TRBV25-1	14	TRBJ2-7	CASSDWGQRDEQYF
TRBV19	19	TRBJ2-2	CASSIRPGLSPSNTGELFF
TRBV19	15	TRBJ1-5	CASTLDFNSNQPQHF
TRBV6-5	14	TRBJ1-4	CASSSGAASEKLFF
TRBV19	17	TRBJ2-2	CASSIGGRATKNGELFF
TRBV5-1	15	TRBJ2-5	CASSFTLAAQETQYF
TRBV4-2	14	TRBJ2-5	CASSPQIAGGEQYF
TRBV11-2	15	TRBJ1-1	CASSYLRSENTEAFF
TRBV5-1	11	TRBJ2-3	CASSMSGTQYF
TRBV9	15	TRBJ2-2	CASSFDRGSLGELFF
TRBV7-9	11	TRBJ2-7	CSGQGGGEQYF
TRBV9	15	NA	CASSEGLAGGNEQYF
TRBV9	17	TRBJ1-3	CASSVDGGKASGNTIYF
TRBV5-1	16	TRBJ2-1	CASSFLTGGSYNEQFF
TRBV18	17	TRBJ2-4	CASSPLVGQLAKNSQYF
TRBV12-5	14	TRBJ1-2	CASGLGYSLDGYTF
TRBV27	15	TRBJ2-2	CASSPTKPNTGELFF
TRBV7-2	14	TRBJ1-2	CASSLRLTGFGYTF
TRBV6-6	13	TRBJ2-1	CASSYSTFYEQFF